Detailed here is one T cell receptor (beta chain). These data belong to a study of T cell responses to AZD1222 COVID-19 vaccine. Produced via immunoSEQ multiplex PCR; TCRdb's table is partial and in-frame only. Of under 170,000 clones listed, around nine tenths are singletons. The clonotype was recovered from an adult who received the AZD1222 COVID-19 vaccine. The sample here was peripheral blood, taken 28 days after the second AZD1222 dose.

The DNA of the CDR3 is TGCGCCAGCAGCTCGGACACTGGAAACACCATATATTTT. Translated, it gives CASSSDTGNTIYF. This chain links TRBV5-1 with TRBJ1-3, with D perhaps matching TRBD1 (5 bases). Germline CDR1 and CDR2: SGHRS and YFSETQ. There are 13 residues in the CDR3. V was shortened by 3 bases and J by 2 bases, with 6 bases between the two germline ends. Full variable domain (rest looked up from reference TRBV5-1 and TRBJ1-3): KAGVTQTPRYLIKTRGQQVTLSCSPISGHRSVSWYQQTPGQGLQFLFEYFSETQRNKGNFPGRFSGRQFSNSRSEMNVSTLELGDSALYLCASSSDTGNTIYFGEGSWLTVV.